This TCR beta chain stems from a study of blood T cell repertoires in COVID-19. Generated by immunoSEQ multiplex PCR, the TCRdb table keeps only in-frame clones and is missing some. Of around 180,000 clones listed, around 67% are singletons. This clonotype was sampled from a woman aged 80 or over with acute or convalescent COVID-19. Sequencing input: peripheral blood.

The CDR3 here is CASATRDSTLRIYGYTF. CDR3 sequence (DNA): TGTGCCAGTGCAACCCGGGACTCAACCTTGAGGATCTATGGCTACACCTTC. The chain couples TRBV19 to TRBJ1-2; a possible D gene is TRBD1 (5 bases). The V end lost 8 bases, the J end lost 4 bases, and 26 bases lay between the germline ends. The CDR3 is 17 residues long. Germline CDR1 LNHDA, CDR2 SQIVND (reference sequence).